This T cell receptor (beta chain) was profiled in a study of cytomegalovirus exposure and HLA in healthy donors. Details on this clone: Its antigen is as yet unknown.

Germline CDR1 and CDR2: MNHEY and SVGAGI. This CDR3 is 14 amino acids long. The V end was cut by 6 bases, the J end by 1 base, with 11 bases between. The PCR used 60 Vbeta and 13 Jbeta primers. Repertoires were generated with immunoSEQ multiplex PCR, while TCRdb's copy carries only in-frame clones and drops some. The sample records more than 90,000 clones, approximately 72% being singletons. General study results and limits: Most subjects' HLA-A and HLA-B alleles were reportedly predicted from TCR beta sequences. The study flagged some 170 TCR beta chains as cytomegalovirus-associated.

This rearrangement joins TRBV6-5 to TRBJ2-3, with a tentative D call TRBD2 (6 bases). The TCR comes from a woman between 40 and 55 years old in good health and CMV-seronegative. The specimen sequenced was PBMCs. The CDR3 DNA sequence: TGTGCCAGCAGAATGACTAGACGCACAGATACGCAGTATTTT. Its protein is CASRMTRRTDTQYF.